A single sample gave rise to the 11 T cell receptor beta chains below, sequenced in a study of blood T cells in healthy people across ages. Alongside a J-beta primer mix, a sample-barcoded 5' primer served in a second PCR lasting about 7 to 12 cycles. TCRdb re-called the 5' RACE reads through MiXCR, storing one row per CDR3 protein. The sample consists of some 860,000 distinct CDR3 sequences, roughly three fifths of them appearing once. The sample comprised blood. The receptor set was obtained from a man aged 40-55 years in good health.

This clonotype appeared a single time. The chain has TRBV20-1 and TRBJ1-2; D not resolved. Germline assignment: CDR1 DFQATT and CDR2 SNEGSKA (reference sequence). The CDR3 runs 15 residues. The V end was cut by 1 base, the J end by 0 bases, with 12 bases between. The chain's CDR3 is CSARGFDGTNYGYTF. The CDR3 DNA follows: TGCAGTGCTAGAGGATTTGACGGGACTAACTATGGCTACACCTTC.

This clonotype was seen a few times. The chain recombines TRBV11-1 with TRBJ2-5; 9 positions agree with TRBD2. V trimming: 2 bases; J trimming: 2 bases; junction bases outside the gene matches: 9. Per the germline V gene, CDR1 is SGHAT and CDR2 is FQDESV (reference sequence). The CDR3 length is 17 residues. The DNA of the CDR3 is TGTGCCAGCAGCTTAACGGCGGGGGGGCTGCGACAAGAGACCCAGTACTTC. Translating it yields CASSLTAGGLRQETQYF.

This sequence joins TRBV7-2 and TRBJ1-2; weak D call: TRBD1 (6 bases). The CDR3 contains 15 residues. The germline V gene has CDR1 SGHTA and CDR2 FQGNSA. Trimming shortened V by 4 bases and J by 6 bases, and 18 bases separated the two germline ends. The CDR3 DNA is TGTGCCAGCAGCTCCCCCCCCGGGGGGCTGAATGGCTACACCTTC. It specifies CASSSPPGGLNGYTF.

This clonotype was observed a few times. The chain uses TRBV27 and TRBJ2-3; 8 bases are a match to TRBD2. The CDR3 sequence is 16 residues long. V lost 7 bases to trimming and J lost 1 base; unmatched junction nucleotides: 10. Germline lookup yields CDR1 MNHEY and CDR2 SMNVEV (reference sequence). CDR3 loop: CASTPRGGGRTDTQYF. CDR3 in DNA: TGTGCCAGCACTCCCCGAGGCGGGGGGCGCACAGATACGCAGTATTTT.

This chain uses TRBV20-1 with TRBJ2-7, with TRBD1 matching 8 bases. After removal of 6 bases from V and 3 bases from J, the junction contained 10 bases not matched to a gene. CDR1 and CDR2 from the germline V gene are DFQATT and SNEGSKA (reference sequence). This CDR3 region has 14 residues. The CDR3 DNA sequence: TGCAGTGCCAGGGGGCCCCAAACGGACTACGAGCAGTACTTC. This codes for CSARGPQTDYEQYF.

This clonotype was recorded a few times. The rearrangement uses TRBV4-1 and TRBJ2-7; the D gene is possibly TRBD2 (5 bases). The CDR3 covers 16 residues. Germline V CDR1 and CDR2: MGHRA, YSYEKL. With 2 bases removed from V and 5 bases from J, the gap between germline ends came to 19 bases. The chain's CDR3 is CASSQPRMGAGHEQYF. Here the CDR3 DNA reads TGCGCCAGCAGCCAACCACGCATGGGAGCCGGGCACGAGCAGTACTTC.

The chain couples TRBV30 to TRBJ1-2; possibly TRBD1 for D (6 bases). Germline CDR1 is GTSNPN and CDR2 is SVGIG (reference sequence). The CDR3 consists of 11 residues. Deletions cut 7 bases from V and 8 bases from J, with 14 bases between. The CDR3 coding sequence is TGTGCCTACGATCCAGGGGACGGCTACACCTTC. This codes for CAYDPGDGYTF.

This clonotype was detected only a few times. The chain joins TRBV15 to TRBJ2-3, with D perhaps matching TRBD1 (6 bases). The V and J ends lost 2 bases and 0 bases respectively, with 18 bases between them. From germline, CDR1 is LNHNV and CDR2 YYDKDF (reference sequence). This CDR3 has 18 residues. CDR3 nucleotide sequence: TGTGCCACCAGCAGACGATCAACAGGGTGTCCTAGCACAGATACGCAGTATTTT. This translates into CATSRRSTGCPSTDTQYF. Combining the CDR3 with reference TRBV15 and TRBJ2-3 gives the whole variable domain DAMVIQNPRYQVTQFGKPVTLSCSQTLNHNVMYWYQQKSSQAPKLLFHYYDKDFNNEADTPDNFQSRRPNTSFCFLDIRSPGLGDTAMYLCATSRRSTGCPSTDTQYFGPGTRLTVL.

To note about this clonotype: With a much larger clone just one base away, this may be a read error. V gene TRBV10-3 combines with J gene TRBJ2-3; D not resolved. Germline V CDR1 and CDR2: ENHRY, SYGVKD. The CDR3 covers 13 residues. CDR3 in amino acids: CATSVRVSDTQYF. Written as DNA, the CDR3 is TGTGCCACCAGTGTAAGGGTTTCAGATACGCAGTATTTT.

This clonotype was detected only a few times. J is TRBJ2-5 and V is TRBV29-1; D not certain. V lost 5 bases, J lost 0 bases, and 7 bases lay in between. Germline assignment: CDR1 SQVTM and CDR2 ANQGSEA. CDR3 length: 12 amino acids. The CDR3 here is CSVRSDQETQYF. CDR3 nucleotide sequence: TGCAGCGTTCGGTCAGACCAAGAGACCCAGTACTTC.

V is TRBV2 and J is TRBJ2-1, with TRBD2 matching 13 bases. This CDR3 comprises 14 residues. Germline V gives CDR1 SNHLY, CDR2 FYNNEI. J gave up 6 bases and V 7 bases, and 3 bases lay outside the gene matches. The CDR3 here is CASTRTSGGNEQFF. CDR3 coding DNA: TGTGCCAGCACCCGGACTAGCGGGGGCAATGAGCAGTTCTTC.